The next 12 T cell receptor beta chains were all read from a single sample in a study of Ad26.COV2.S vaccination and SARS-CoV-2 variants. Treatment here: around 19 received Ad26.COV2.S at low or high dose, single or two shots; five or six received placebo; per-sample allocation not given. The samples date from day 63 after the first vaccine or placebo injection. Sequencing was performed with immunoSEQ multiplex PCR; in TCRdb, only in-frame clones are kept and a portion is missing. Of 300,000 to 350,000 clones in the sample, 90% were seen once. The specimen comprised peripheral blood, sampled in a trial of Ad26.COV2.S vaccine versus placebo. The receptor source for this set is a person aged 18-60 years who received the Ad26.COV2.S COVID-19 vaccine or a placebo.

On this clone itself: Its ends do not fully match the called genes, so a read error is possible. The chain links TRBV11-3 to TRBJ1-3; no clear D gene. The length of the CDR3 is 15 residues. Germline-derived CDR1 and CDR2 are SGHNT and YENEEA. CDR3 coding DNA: TGTGCCAGCAGATCACCGGGGTATTCTGAAAACACCATATATTTT. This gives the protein CASRSPGYSENTIYF.

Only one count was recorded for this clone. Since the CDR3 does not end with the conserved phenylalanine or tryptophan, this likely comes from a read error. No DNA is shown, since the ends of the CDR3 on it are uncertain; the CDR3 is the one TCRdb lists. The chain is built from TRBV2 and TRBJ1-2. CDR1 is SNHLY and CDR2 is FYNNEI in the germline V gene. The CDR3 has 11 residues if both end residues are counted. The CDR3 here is CASSVGWEVLL.

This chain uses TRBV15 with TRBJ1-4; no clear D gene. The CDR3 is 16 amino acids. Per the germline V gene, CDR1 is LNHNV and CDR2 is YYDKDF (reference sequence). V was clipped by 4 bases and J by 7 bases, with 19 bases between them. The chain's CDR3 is CATSIRLGFRGEKLFF. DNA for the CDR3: TGTGCCACCAGCATCCGGTTGGGGTTTCGGGGTGAAAAACTGTTTTTT.

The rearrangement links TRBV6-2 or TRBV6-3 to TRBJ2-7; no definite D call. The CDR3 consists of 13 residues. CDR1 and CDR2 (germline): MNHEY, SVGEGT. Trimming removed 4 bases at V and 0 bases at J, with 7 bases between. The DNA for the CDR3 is TGTGCCAGCAGTTCAGTAGGCTCCTACGAGCAGTACGTC. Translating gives CASSSVGSYEQYV.

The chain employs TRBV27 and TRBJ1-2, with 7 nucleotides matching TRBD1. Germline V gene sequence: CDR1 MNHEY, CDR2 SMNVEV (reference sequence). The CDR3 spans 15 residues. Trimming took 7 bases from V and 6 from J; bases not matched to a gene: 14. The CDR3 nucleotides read TGTGCCAGCAACGGAGCAGGGGGGGCTGTCAATGGCTACACCTTC. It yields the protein CASNGAGGAVNGYTF.

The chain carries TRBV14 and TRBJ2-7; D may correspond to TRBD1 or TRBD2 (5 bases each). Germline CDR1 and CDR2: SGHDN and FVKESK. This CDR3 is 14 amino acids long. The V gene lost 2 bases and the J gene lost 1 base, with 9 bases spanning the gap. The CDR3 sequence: CASSQPGRSYEQYF. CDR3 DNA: TGTGCCAGCAGCCAACCGGGACGGTCCTACGAGCAGTACTTC.

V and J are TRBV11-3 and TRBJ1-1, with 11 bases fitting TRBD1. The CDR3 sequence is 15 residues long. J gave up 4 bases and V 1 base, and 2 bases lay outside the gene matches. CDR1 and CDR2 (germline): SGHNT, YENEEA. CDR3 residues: CASSLVGTGGTEAFF. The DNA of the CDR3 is TGTGCCAGCAGCTTAGTGGGGACAGGGGGCACTGAAGCTTTCTTT.

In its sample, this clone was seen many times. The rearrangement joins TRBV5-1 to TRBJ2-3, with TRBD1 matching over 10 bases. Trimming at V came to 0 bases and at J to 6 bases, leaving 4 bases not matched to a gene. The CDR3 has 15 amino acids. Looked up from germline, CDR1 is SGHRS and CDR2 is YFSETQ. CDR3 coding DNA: TGCGCCAGCAGCTTGGAGACAGGGGGCCGTGATACGCAGTATTTT. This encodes CASSLETGGRDTQYF.

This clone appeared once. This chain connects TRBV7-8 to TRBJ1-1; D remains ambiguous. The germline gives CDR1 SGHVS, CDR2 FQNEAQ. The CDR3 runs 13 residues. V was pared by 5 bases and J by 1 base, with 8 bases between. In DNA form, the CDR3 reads TGTGCCAGCAGCCCTAAAAAGAACACTGAAGCTTTCTTT. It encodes CASSPKKNTEAFF.

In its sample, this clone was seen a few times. The DNA of the CDR3 is TGTGCCAGTACCAGGGGAGGGAGAAGCAATCAGCCCCAGCATTTT. This translates into CASTRGGRSNQPQHF. The chain is built from TRBV19 and TRBJ1-5; the D gene is possibly TRBD1 (6 bases). The germline V and J ends were trimmed by 7 bases and 1 base, with 14 bases remaining between them. Per the germline V gene, CDR1 is LNHDA and CDR2 is SQIVND (reference sequence). This CDR3 spans 15 amino acids. The full variable domain, its missing parts supplied by reference TRBV19 and TRBJ1-5, is DGGITQSPKYLFRKEGQNVTLSCEQNLNHDAMYWYRQDPGQGLRLIYYSQIVNDFQKGDIAEGYSVSREKKESFPLTVTSAQKNPTAFYLCASTRGGRSNQPQHFGDGTRLSIL.

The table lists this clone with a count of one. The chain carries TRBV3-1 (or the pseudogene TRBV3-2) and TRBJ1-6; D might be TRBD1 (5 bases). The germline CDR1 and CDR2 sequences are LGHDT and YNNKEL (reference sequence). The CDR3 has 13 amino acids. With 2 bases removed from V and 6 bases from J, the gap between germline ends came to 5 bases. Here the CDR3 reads CASSQQGNSPLHF. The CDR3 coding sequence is TGTGCCAGCAGCCAACAGGGTAATTCACCCCTCCACTTT.

The CDR3 region has the DNA TGTGCCAGTAGTGCCACAGGGTCTCGGAGAGATACGCAGTATTTT. Translation gives CASSATGSRRDTQYF. This chain connects TRBV19 to TRBJ2-3; D is perhaps TRBD1 (6 bases). The CDR3 is 15 amino acids. The V end was cut by 5 bases, the J end by 5 bases, with 17 bases between. Germline CDR1 and CDR2: LNHDA and SQIVND (reference sequence).